The subject of this entry is one T cell receptor beta chain. Its antigen is unidentified. This sample is drawn from a study of cytomegalovirus exposure and HLA in healthy donors. General study points: In vitro, a few CMV-associated chains proved specific for CMV antigens. Cytomegalovirus status was reportedly diagnosed by the classifier with high sensitivity and specificity.

TCRdb's copy holds only in-frame clones and misses some; the assay was immunoSEQ multiplex PCR. The sample lists about 160,000 clones, under 90% occurring once. Trimming cost V 3 bases and J 3 bases; bases outside gene matches: 8. Germline CDR1 reads SGHNT; CDR2 reads YENEEA. The CDR3 consists of 15 residues. The receptor comes from a woman between 18 and 30 years old in good health and CMV-seropositive. What was sequenced was PBMCs. The chain recombines TRBV11-3 with TRBJ2-7, with 7 bases matching TRBD2. The CDR3 DNA reads TGTGCCAGCAGCTTTCGCGGGGGAAGCATCTACGAGCAGTACTTC. This gives the protein CASSFRGGSIYEQYF.